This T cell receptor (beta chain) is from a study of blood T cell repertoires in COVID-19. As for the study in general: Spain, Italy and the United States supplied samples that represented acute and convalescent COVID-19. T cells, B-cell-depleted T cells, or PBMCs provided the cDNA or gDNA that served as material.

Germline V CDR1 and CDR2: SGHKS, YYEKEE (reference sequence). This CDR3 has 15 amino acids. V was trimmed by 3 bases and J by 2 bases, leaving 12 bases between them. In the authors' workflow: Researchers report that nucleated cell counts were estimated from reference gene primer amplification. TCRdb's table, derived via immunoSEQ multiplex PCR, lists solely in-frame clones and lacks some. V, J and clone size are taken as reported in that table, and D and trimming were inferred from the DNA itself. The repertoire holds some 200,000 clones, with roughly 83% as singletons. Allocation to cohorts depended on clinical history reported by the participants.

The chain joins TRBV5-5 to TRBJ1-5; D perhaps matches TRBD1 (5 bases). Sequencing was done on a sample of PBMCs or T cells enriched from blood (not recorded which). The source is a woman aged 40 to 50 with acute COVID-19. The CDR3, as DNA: TGTGCCAGCAGCTCTTTTAGGGGCGGCAATCAGCCCCAGCATTTT. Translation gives CASSSFRGGNQPQHF.